These 12 T cell receptor beta chains were sequenced from one sample in a study of T-cell memory formation after mild COVID-19. Each CDR3 protein is one row after TCRdb ran MiXCR on the 5' RACE reads. The repertoire holds 90,000 to 120,000 distinct CDR3 sequences, with approximately 15% as singletons. The source material was PBMCs or a T cell subset sorted from them (not recorded which). All receptors derive from a man aged 18-30 years who had mild COVID-19 (a few samples of this study predate the infection). Cell type and time point are not known.

The V gene is TRBV12-3 or TRBV12-4, the J gene TRBJ1-1; 9 nucleotides line up with TRBD1. The J segment lost 7 bases and the V segment lost 6 bases, leaving 6 bases of the junction unmatched. This CDR3 region has 13 residues. CDR3 DNA sequence: TGTGCCAGCAGCACGCCGGGACAGGGTGAAGCTTTCTTT. Encoded protein: CASSTPGQGEAFF.

This clonotype showed up just a few times. The V gene is TRBV12-3 or TRBV12-4, the J gene TRBJ2-5; 8 bases agree with TRBD2. The CDR3 loop spans 15 amino acids. Trimming removed 5 bases from V and 4 bases from J; junction bases left unmatched: 9. The CDR3 reads CASSPPGLDGETQYF. CDR3 nucleotides: TGTGCCAGCAGTCCCCCGGGACTAGATGGAGAGACCCAGTACTTC.

The V gene is TRBV7-2, the J gene TRBJ1-1; the D gene is possibly TRBD1 (5 bases). The germline CDR1 and CDR2 sequences are SGHTA and FQGNSA. V lost 0 bases, J lost 4 bases, and 24 bases lay in between. The CDR3 length is 19 residues. The DNA of the CDR3 is TGTGCCAGCAGCTTAGCTTTTCTCTCCGAGACAGCTTTCGCCACTGAAGCTTTCTTT. Amino acids: CASSLAFLSETAFATEAFF.

This clonotype has a handful of counts. The CDR3 reads CASSVGGGRNEKLFF. Written as DNA, the CDR3 is TGTGCCAGCAGCGTAGGCGGCGGGAGAAATGAAAAACTGTTTTTT. The chain uses TRBV9 and TRBJ1-4; D remains unclear. The V end was cut by 0 bases, the J end by 5 bases, with 11 bases between. The CDR3 consists of 15 residues. CDR1 and CDR2 from the germline V gene are SGDLS and YYNGEE. Complete variable domain (other parts from reference TRBV9 and TRBJ1-4): DSGVTQTPKHLITATGQRVTLRCSPRSGDLSVYWYQQSLDQGLQFLIQYYNGEERAKGNILERFSAQQFPDLHSELNLSSLELGDSALYFCASSVGGGRNEKLFFGSGTQLSVL.

The gene calls are TRBV18 and TRBJ2-1, with 10 bases lining up with TRBD1. The CDR3 runs to 14 residues. The germline V gene encodes CDR1 KGHSH and CDR2 LQKENI. The ends lost 3 bases at V and 8 bases at J; junction bases unmatched: 4. CDR3 residues: CASSPGQGDYEQFF. The CDR3 DNA reads as TGTGCCAGCTCACCCGGACAGGGGGACTATGAGCAGTTCTTC. The whole variable domain, remainder taken from reference TRBV18 and TRBJ2-1, is NAGVMQNPRHLVRRRGQEARLRCSPMKGHSHVYWYRQLPEEGLKFMVYLQKENIIDESGMPKERFSAEFPKEGPSILRIQQVVRGDSAAYFCASSPGQGDYEQFFGPGTRLTVL.

This clonotype was seen only a few times. The junction departs from the called germline gene at one end, perhaps through a read error. This chain links TRBV7-7 with TRBJ1-5; 9 bases line up with TRBD1. This CDR3 contains 13 residues. Germline CDR1 and CDR2: SSHAT and FNYEAQ (reference sequence). The CDR3 sequence: CASSTGGHQPQHF. In nucleotides, the CDR3 is TGTGCTAGCAGTACAGGGGGCCATCAGCCCCAGCATTTT.

This chain joins TRBV27 and TRBJ1-2, with 11 bases lining up with TRBD1. The ends lost 6 bases at V and 2 bases at J; junction bases unmatched: 2. There are 14 residues in the CDR3. Germline V gene sequence: CDR1 MNHEY, CDR2 SMNVEV (reference sequence). CDR3: CASSGTGGNYGYTF. In nucleotides, the CDR3 is TGTGCCAGCAGCGGGACAGGGGGGAACTATGGCTACACCTTC.

The chain links TRBV7-8 to TRBJ2-5, with a possible D match to TRBD1 (6 bases). Germline CDR1 and CDR2: SGHVS and FQNEAQ. The CDR3 has 13 residues. Deletions cut 3 bases from V and 5 bases from J, with 10 bases between. The CDR3 sequence: CASSFGQPETQYF. As DNA, the CDR3 is TGTGCCAGCAGCTTCGGACAGCCGGAGACCCAGTACTTC. Full variable domain (missing parts from reference TRBV7-8 and TRBJ2-5): GAGVSQSPRYKVAKRGQDVALRCDPISGHVSLFWYQQALGQGPEFLTYFQNEAQLDKSGLPSDRFFAERPEGSVSTLKIQRTQQEDSAVYLCASSFGQPETQYFGPGTRLLVL.

This clonotype was counted ten times or more. The chain joins TRBV6-5 to TRBJ2-7; 8 bases align to TRBD1. The CDR3 has 14 residues. V shed 5 bases and J 3 bases; nucleotides not matched to a gene: 6. Germline V lookup: CDR1 MNHEY, CDR2 SVGAGI. In nucleotides, the CDR3 is TGTGCCAGCAGTCCTGGACAGGGAATCTACGAGCAGTACTTC. Amino acid sequence: CASSPGQGIYEQYF.

This clonotype has more than one count but fewer than ten. The chain employs TRBV20-1 and TRBJ2-3, with 9 bases matching TRBD2. CDR1 DFQATT and CDR2 SNEGSKA come from the germline V gene (reference sequence). The CDR3 is made up of 16 amino acids. The V gene end was trimmed by 4 bases and the J gene end by 6 bases; junction bases not matched to a gene: 14. CDR3 DNA sequence: TGCAGTGCTACGCTCCCCTGGCGGGGGGGCCCCGATACGCAGTATTTT. It yields the protein CSATLPWRGGPDTQYF.

The chain has TRBV13 and TRBJ2-1, with 10 nucleotides matching TRBD2. V lost 3 bases, J lost 4 bases, and 3 bases stayed unmatched. The germline V gene encodes CDR1 PRHDT and CDR2 FYEKMQ (reference sequence). The CDR3 runs to 15 residues. CDR3: CASSFGTSAYNEQFF. CDR3 nucleotides: TGTGCCAGCAGCTTCGGGACTAGCGCTTACAATGAGCAGTTCTTC. The full variable domain, rest sourced from reference TRBV13 and TRBJ2-1, is AAGVIQSPRHLIKEKRETATLKCYPIPRHDTVYWYQQGPGQDPQFLISFYEKMQSDKGSIPDRFSAQQFSDYHSELNMSSLELGDSALYFCASSFGTSAYNEQFFGPGTRLTVL.

This clonotype occurred once. V is TRBV19 and J is TRBJ1-5; D gene ambiguous. Per germline, CDR1 LNHDA and CDR2 SQIVND (reference sequence). Trimming pared 4 bases from V and 7 bases from J, leaving 11 bases between. This CDR3 spans 13 amino acids. Here the CDR3 reads CASSTEGWQPQHF. CDR3 nucleotide sequence: TGTGCCAGTAGTACCGAGGGTTGGCAGCCCCAGCATTTT.